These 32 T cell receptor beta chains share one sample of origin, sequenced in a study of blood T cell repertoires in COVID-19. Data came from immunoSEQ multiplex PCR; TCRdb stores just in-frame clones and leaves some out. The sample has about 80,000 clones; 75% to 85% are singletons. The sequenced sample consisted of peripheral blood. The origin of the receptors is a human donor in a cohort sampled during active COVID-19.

The CDR3 DNA is TGTGCCAGCTCCCTTCACCGGGGGAATGGCTACACCTTC. Translation: CASSLHRGNGYTF. This chain joins TRBV3-1 (or the pseudogene TRBV3-2) and TRBJ1-2; a possible D gene is TRBD1 (5 bases). Trimming removed 8 bases at V and 6 bases at J, with 16 bases between. This CDR3 comprises 13 residues. Germline V gives CDR1 LGHDT, CDR2 YNNKEL (reference sequence).

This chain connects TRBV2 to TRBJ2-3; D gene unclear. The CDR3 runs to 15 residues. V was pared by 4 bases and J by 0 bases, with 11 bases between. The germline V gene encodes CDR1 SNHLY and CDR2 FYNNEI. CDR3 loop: CASSGGSHSTDTQYF. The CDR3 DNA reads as TGTGCCAGCAGTGGAGGCAGCCATAGCACAGATACGCAGTATTTT.

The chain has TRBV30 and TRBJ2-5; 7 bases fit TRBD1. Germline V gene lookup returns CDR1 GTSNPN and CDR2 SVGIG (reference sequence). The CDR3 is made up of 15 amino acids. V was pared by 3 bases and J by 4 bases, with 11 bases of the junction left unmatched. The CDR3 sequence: CAWSDSYRGRETQYF. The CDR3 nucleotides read TGTGCCTGGAGCGACTCTTACAGGGGAAGAGAGACCCAGTACTTC.

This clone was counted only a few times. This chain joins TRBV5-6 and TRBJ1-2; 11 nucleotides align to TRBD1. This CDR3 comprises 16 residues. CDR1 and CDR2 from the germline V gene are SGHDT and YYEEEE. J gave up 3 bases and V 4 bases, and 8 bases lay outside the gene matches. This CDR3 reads CASSLGTGGGYYGYTF. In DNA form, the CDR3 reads TGTGCCAGCAGCCTCGGGACAGGGGGTGGATACTATGGCTACACCTTC.

The DNA of the CDR3 is TGTGCCAGTAGTATGAAGGTTTATGGTAGAAAGCGGAACACTGAAGCTTTCTTT. Protein product: CASSMKVYGRKRNTEAFF. V and J are TRBV19 and TRBJ1-1; no firm D call. Germline V gene sequence: CDR1 LNHDA, CDR2 SQIVND (reference sequence). V dropped 3 bases and J dropped 1 base, with 21 bases sitting between them. The CDR3 extends over 18 amino acids.

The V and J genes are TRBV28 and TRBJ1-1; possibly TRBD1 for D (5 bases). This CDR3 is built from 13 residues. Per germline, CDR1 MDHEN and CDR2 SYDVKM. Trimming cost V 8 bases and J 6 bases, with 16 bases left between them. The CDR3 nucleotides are TGTGCCAGCCCCTCCCCGGGGGATGCTGAAGCTTTCTTT. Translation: CASPSPGDAEAFF.

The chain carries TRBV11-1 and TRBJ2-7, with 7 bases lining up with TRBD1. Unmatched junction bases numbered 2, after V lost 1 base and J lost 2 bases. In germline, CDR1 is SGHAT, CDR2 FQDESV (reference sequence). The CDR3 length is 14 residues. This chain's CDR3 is CASSLGTGPYEQYF. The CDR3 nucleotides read TGTGCCAGCAGCTTAGGGACAGGCCCCTACGAGCAGTACTTC.

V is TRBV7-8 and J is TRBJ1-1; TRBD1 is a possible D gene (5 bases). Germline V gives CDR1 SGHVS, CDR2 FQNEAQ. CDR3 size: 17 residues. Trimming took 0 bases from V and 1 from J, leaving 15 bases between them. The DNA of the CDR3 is TGTGCCAGCAGCTTAGCGCTGGGGGGTTGGACGAACACTGAAGCTTTCTTT. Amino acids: CASSLALGGWTNTEAFF.

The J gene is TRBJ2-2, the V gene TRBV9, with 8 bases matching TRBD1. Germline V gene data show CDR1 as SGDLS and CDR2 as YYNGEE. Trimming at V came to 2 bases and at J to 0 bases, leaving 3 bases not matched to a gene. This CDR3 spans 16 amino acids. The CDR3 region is CASSVTGGTNTGELFF. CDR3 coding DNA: TGTGCCAGCAGCGTCACAGGGGGGACGAACACCGGGGAGCTGTTTTTT.

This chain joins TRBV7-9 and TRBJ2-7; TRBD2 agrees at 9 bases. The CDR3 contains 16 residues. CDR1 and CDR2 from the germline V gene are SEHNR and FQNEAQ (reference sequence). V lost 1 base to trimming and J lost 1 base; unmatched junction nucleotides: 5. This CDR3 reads CASSLVVAGASYEQYF. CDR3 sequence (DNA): TGTGCCAGCAGCTTAGTTGTAGCGGGGGCTTCCTACGAGCAGTACTTC.

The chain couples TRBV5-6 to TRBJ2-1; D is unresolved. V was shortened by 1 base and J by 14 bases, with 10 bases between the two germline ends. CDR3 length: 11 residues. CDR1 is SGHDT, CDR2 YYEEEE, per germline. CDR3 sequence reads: CASSLRGLEFF. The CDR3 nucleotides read TGTGCCAGCAGCTTGAGAGGTCTGGAGTTCTTC.

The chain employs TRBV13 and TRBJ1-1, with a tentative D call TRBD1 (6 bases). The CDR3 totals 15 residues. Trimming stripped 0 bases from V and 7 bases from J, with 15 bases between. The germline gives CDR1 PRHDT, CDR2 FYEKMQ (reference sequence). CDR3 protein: CASSLGGAGENEAFF. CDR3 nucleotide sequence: TGTGCCAGCAGCTTAGGCGGCGCAGGGGAAAATGAAGCTTTCTTT.

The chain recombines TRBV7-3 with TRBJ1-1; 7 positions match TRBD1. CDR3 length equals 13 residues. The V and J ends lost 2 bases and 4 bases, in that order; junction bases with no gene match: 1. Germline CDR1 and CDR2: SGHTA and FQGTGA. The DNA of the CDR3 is TGTGCCAGCAGCTTACGACAGGGCACTGAAGCTTTCTTT. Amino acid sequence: CASSLRQGTEAFF. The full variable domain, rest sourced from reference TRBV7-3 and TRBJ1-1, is GAGVSQTPSNKVTEKGKYVELRCDPISGHTALYWYRQSLGQGPEFLIYFQGTGAADDSGLPNDRFFAVRPEGSVSTLKIQRTERGDSAVYLCASSLRQGTEAFFGQGTRLTVV.

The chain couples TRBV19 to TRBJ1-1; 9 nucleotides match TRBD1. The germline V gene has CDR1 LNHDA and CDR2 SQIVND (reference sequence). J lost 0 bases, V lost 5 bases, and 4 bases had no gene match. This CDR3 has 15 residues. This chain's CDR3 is CASSPWTGVNTEAFF. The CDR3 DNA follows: TGTGCCAGTAGTCCATGGACAGGGGTGAACACTGAAGCTTTCTTT.

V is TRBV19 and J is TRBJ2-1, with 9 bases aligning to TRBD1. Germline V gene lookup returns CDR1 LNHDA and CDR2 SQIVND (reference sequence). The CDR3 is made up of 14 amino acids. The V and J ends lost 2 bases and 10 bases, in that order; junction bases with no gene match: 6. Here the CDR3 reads CASSIQQGAGEQFF. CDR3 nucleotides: TGTGCCAGTAGTATACAACAGGGGGCTGGGGAGCAGTTCTTC.

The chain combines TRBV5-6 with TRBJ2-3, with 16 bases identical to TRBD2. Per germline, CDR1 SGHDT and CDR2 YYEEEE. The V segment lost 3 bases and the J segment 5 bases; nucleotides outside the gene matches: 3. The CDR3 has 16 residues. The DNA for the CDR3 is TGTGCCAGCAGCTCGGGACTAGCGGGGGGGCGAGATACGCAGTATTTT. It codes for CASSSGLAGGRDTQYF.

The CDR3 region is CASSLGTAKYNEQFF. The CDR3 DNA reads TGTGCCAGCAGCTTAGGGACAGCTAAATACAATGAGCAGTTCTTC. The chain combines TRBV7-9 with TRBJ2-1; the D gene is possibly TRBD1 (6 bases). CDR1 and CDR2 from the germline V gene are SEHNR and FQNEAQ (reference sequence). The CDR3 totals 15 residues. V was cut by 1 base and J by 4 bases, with 11 bases left in between.

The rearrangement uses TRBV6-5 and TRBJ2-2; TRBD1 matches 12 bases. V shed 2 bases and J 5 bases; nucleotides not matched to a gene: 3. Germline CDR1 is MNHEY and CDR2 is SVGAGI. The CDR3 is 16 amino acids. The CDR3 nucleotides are TGTGCCAGCAGTTACCGGGACAGGGGGCTAACCGGGGAGCTGTTTTTT. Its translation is CASSYRDRGLTGELFF.

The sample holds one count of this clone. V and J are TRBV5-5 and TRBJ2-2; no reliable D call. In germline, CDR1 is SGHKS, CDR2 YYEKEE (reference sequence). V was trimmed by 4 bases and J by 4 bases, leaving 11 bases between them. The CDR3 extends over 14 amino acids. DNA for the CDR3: TGTGCCAGCAGCCGCGCCGAGATCACCGGGGAGCTGTTTTTT. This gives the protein CASSRAEITGELFF.

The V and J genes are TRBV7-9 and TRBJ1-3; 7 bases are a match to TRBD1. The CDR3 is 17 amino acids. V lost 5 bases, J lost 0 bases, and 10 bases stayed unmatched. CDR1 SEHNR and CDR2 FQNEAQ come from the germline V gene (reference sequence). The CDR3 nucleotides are TGTGCCAGCAGCCCATGGACAGGACAAAACTCTGGAAACACCATATATTTT. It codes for CASSPWTGQNSGNTIYF.

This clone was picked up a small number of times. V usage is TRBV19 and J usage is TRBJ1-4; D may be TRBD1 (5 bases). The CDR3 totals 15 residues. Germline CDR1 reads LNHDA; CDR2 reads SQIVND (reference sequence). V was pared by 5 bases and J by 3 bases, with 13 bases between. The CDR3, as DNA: TGTGCCAGTAGTGCCCAGGGTGGATCTAATGAAAAACTGTTTTTT. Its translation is CASSAQGGSNEKLFF.

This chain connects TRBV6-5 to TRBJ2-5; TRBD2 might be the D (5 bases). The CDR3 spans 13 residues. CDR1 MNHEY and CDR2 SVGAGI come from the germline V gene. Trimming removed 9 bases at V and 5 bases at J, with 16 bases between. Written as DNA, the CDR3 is TGTGCCAGTCGCGGACTGGACTCGGAGACCCAGTACTTC. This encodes CASRGLDSETQYF.

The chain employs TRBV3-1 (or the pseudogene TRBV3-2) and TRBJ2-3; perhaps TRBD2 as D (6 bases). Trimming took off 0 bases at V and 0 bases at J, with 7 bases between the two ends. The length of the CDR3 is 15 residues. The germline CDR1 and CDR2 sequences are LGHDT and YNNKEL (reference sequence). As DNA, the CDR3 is TGTGCCAGCAGCCAAGAGCTAGCGAGCACAGATACGCAGTATTTT. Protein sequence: CASSQELASTDTQYF.

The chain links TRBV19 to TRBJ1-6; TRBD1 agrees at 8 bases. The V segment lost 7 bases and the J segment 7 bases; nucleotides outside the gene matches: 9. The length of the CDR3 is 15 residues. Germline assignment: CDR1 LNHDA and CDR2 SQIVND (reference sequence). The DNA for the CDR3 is TGTGCCAGTACTAACCGGGACAGGCTAAATTCACCCCTCCACTTT. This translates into CASTNRDRLNSPLHF.

CDR3 sequence (DNA): TGTGCCAGTAGTATCTTCGATAGCGGGGGACGCGAGCAGTACTTC. It yields the protein CASSIFDSGGREQYF. The chain carries TRBV19 and TRBJ2-7, with TRBD2 identical over 9 bases. The CDR3 totals 15 residues. J was trimmed by 6 bases and V by 3 bases; bases with no gene match: 9. Germline V lookup: CDR1 LNHDA, CDR2 SQIVND (reference sequence).

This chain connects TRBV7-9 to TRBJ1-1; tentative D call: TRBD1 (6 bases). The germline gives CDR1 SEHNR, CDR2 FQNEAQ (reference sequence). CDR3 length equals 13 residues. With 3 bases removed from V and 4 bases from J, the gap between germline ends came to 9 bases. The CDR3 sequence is CASSLGGGTEAFF. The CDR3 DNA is TGTGCCAGCAGCTTGGGAGGGGGCACTGAAGCTTTCTTT.

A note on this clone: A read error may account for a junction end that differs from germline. In nucleotides, the CDR3 is TGTGCCAGCAGTTACGACAGATATAACTCACCCCTCCACTTT. Translating it yields CASSYDRYNSPLHF. This rearrangement joins TRBV6-5 to TRBJ1-6; possible D gene TRBD1, 5 bases. The CDR3 totals 14 residues. The germline gives CDR1 MNHEY, CDR2 SVGAGI.

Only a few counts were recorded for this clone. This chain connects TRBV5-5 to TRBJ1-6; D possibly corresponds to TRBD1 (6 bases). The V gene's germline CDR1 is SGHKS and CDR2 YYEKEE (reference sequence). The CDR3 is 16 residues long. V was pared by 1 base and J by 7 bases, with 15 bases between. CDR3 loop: CASSLLGGQGNSPLHF. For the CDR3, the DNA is TGTGCCAGCAGCTTGCTGGGGGGGCAGGGCAATTCACCCCTCCACTTT. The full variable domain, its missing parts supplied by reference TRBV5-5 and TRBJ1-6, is DAGVTQSPTHLIKTRGQQVTLRCSPISGHKSVSWYQQVLGQGPQFIFQYYEKEERGRGNFPDRFSARQFPNYSSELNVNALLLGDSALYLCASSLLGGQGNSPLHFGNGTRLTVT.

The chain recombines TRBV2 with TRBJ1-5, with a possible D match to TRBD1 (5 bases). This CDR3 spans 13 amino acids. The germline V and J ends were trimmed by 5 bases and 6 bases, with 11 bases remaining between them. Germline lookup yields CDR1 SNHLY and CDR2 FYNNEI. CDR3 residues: CASSRQNIQPQHF. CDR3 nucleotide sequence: TGTGCCAGCAGTCGACAGAATATTCAGCCCCAGCATTTT.

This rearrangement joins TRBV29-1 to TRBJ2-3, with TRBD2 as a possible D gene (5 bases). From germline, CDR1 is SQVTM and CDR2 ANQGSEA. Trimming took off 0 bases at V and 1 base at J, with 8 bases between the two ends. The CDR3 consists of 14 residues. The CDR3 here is CSVEDPGGTDTQYF. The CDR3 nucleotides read TGCAGCGTTGAAGATCCCGGGGGCACAGATACGCAGTATTTT.

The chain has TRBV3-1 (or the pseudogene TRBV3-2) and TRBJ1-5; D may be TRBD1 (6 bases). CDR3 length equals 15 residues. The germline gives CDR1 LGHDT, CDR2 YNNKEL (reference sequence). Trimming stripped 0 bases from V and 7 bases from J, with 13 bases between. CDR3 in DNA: TGTGCCAGCAGCCAAGACACGACAGGCATCCAGCCCCAGCATTTT. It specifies CASSQDTTGIQPQHF.

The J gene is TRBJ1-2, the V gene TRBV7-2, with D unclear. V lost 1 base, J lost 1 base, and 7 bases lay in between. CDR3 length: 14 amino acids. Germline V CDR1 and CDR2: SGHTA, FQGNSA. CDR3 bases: TGTGCCAGCAGCTTAGGGCCTCTTAACTATGGCTACACCTTC. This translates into CASSLGPLNYGYTF.